This T cell receptor (beta chain) derives from a study of cytomegalovirus exposure and HLA in healthy donors. Study details: Per a later analysis, the approximately 600 first-cohort and approximately 120 validation repertoires shared one platform. Findings and limits, study-wide: It was found in a later analysis that first-cohort TCR clusters tended to co-occur in the 120 validation repertoires. The study put 160 or so TCR beta chains on its list as cytomegalovirus-associated. Usually a TCR sequence was rare, but some public TCRs were found in many donors.

Germline assignment: CDR1 MGHRA and CDR2 YSYEKL. V was clipped by 5 bases and J by 0 bases; unmatched bases: 4. The CDR3 is made up of 17 amino acids. Repertoires were generated with immunoSEQ multiplex PCR, while TCRdb's copy carries only in-frame clones and drops some. Found here are 140,000 to 150,000 clones, 94% of them singletons; the top ten hold less than 2%. Notes on this clone: Its matching antigen is unknown.

The chain combines TRBV4-1 with TRBJ2-3; the match to TRBD2 covers 14 bases. The origin of this receptor is a man aged 18 to 29 in good health and CMV-seropositive. Sequencing was performed on PBMCs. The CDR3 region is CASSAWTSGRSTDTQYF. The CDR3 DNA sequence: TGCGCCAGCAGCGCTTGGACTAGCGGGAGGAGCACAGATACGCAGTATTTT.